What follows is one T cell receptor beta chain and its context. The V end was cut by 7 bases, the J end by 2 bases, with 6 bases between. CDR1 LNHNV and CDR2 YYDKDF come from the germline V gene (reference sequence). The CDR3 length is 12 residues. Source study methods: By means of reference gene primer amplification, nucleated cell counts were estimated. Assay used: immunoSEQ multiplex PCR; TCRdb lists only in-frame clones, some missing. Clone size and the V and J calls come from that table; the DNA yielded D and trimming. The profile shows approximately 140,000 clones, about 80% of them singletons. The data originate from a study of blood T cell repertoires in COVID-19. Study background: Samples representing acute and convalescent COVID-19 were sourced from the United States, Italy and Spain. In each case, the material was cDNA or gDNA derived from T cells, B-cell-depleted T cells, or PBMCs.

The chain couples TRBV15 to TRBJ1-3; D might be TRBD1 (5 bases). The TCR sequence derives from a man aged 50-60 years with acute or convalescent COVID-19. Sequencing used peripheral blood. CDR3 nucleotide sequence: TGTGCCACCACGGGGGCTGGAAACACCATATATTTT. Protein: CATTGAGNTIYF.